The 18 T cell receptor beta chains presented below share a single source sample, sequenced in a study of blood T cells in healthy people across ages. A second PCR of roughly 6 to 12 cycles used a sample-barcoded 5' primer and a J-beta primer mix. TCRdb re-called the 5' RACE reads through MiXCR, storing one row per CDR3 protein. The repertoire has under 2 million distinct CDR3 sequences, roughly a third of them found once; the top ten carry about 10%. The sample comprised blood. Receptors originate from a woman in her twenties or thirties in good health.

This rearrangement joins TRBV2 to TRBJ2-1; TRBD2 aligns across 7 bases. This CDR3 spans 14 amino acids. CDR1 is SNHLY, CDR2 FYNNEI, per germline. Trimming removed 4 bases from V and 7 bases from J; junction bases left unmatched: 7. CDR3 sequence (DNA): TGTGCCAGCAGTGCGACTAGCTCCAGGAATGAGCAGTTCTTC. Protein: CASSATSSRNEQFF.

This sequence joins TRBV5-1 and TRBJ1-2; 7 bases are a match to TRBD1. CDR3 length: 13 residues. The germline V gene has CDR1 SGHRS and CDR2 YFSETQ. V lost 4 bases to trimming and J lost 5 bases; unmatched junction nucleotides: 5. DNA for the CDR3: TGCGCCAGCAGCGGGGACAGTGAATATGGCTACACCTTC. Translating it yields CASSGDSEYGYTF.

CDR3 region: CASSRGGARRDTQYF. CDR3 sequence (DNA): TGTGCCAGCAGCCGCGGCGGGGCTCGGAGAGATACGCAGTATTTT. The rearrangement joins TRBV5-6 to TRBJ2-3, with D perhaps matching TRBD2 (6 bases). This CDR3 region has 15 residues. Germline assignment: CDR1 SGHDT and CDR2 YYEEEE. V was cut by 4 bases and J by 5 bases, with 17 bases left in between.

This chain uses TRBV20-1 with TRBJ2-5; D uncertain. Trimming stripped 6 bases from V and 2 bases from J, with 13 bases between. The CDR3 has 13 amino acids. The germline CDR1 and CDR2 sequences are DFQATT and SNEGSKA (reference sequence). For the CDR3, the DNA is TGCAGTGCCAATCCCGCGTATCAAGAGACCCAGTACTTC. The encoded protein is CSANPAYQETQYF.

This clonotype turned up a few times. Written as DNA, the CDR3 is TGTGCCAGCACCCCCCGGGACCCGCCTTCTAGCACAGATACGCAGTATTTT. Translated: CASTPRDPPSSTDTQYF. The chain recombines TRBV6-1 with TRBJ2-3; either TRBD1 or TRBD2 may supply D (5 bases each). Per germline, CDR1 MNHNS and CDR2 SASEGT. V lost 7 bases to trimming and J lost 0 bases, with 20 bases between them. The CDR3 length is 17 residues.

J is TRBJ1-6 and V is TRBV28, with a tentative D call TRBD1 (6 bases). Germline V lookup: CDR1 MDHEN, CDR2 SYDVKM. There are 17 residues in the CDR3. Trimming took off 2 bases at V and 10 bases at J, with 21 bases between the two ends. The CDR3 is CASSLGRGGMRSSPLHF. The CDR3 DNA follows: TGTGCCAGCAGTTTAGGTAGGGGGGGCATGAGGTCGTCACCCCTCCACTTT.

The J gene is TRBJ2-5, the V gene TRBV4-1, with 12 bases aligning to TRBD2. Trimming took 1 base from V and 5 from J; bases not matched to a gene: 5. Germline values: CDR1 MGHRA, CDR2 YSYEKL. The CDR3 has 16 amino acids. CDR3 bases: TGCGCCAGCAGCCAAGGGCCTAGCGGGGGGGTTGAGACCCAGTACTTC. Amino acid sequence: CASSQGPSGGVETQYF.

This clonotype has just a few counts. The chain carries TRBV28 and TRBJ2-7, with 10 bases lining up with TRBD1. CDR3 length: 14 amino acids. J gave up 3 bases and V 7 bases, and 6 bases lay outside the gene matches. The germline V gene encodes CDR1 MDHEN and CDR2 SYDVKM. The DNA of the CDR3 is TGTGCCAGCACCTCCGGGACAGGGGTCTACGAGCAGTACTTC. Translation: CASTSGTGVYEQYF.

This rearrangement joins TRBV5-4 to TRBJ1-2; D perhaps matches TRBD1 (5 bases). This CDR3 has 15 amino acids. With 4 bases removed from V and 2 bases from J, the gap between germline ends came to 15 bases. Germline assignment: CDR1 SGHNT and CDR2 YYREEE (reference sequence). The CDR3 loop reads CASSRPGTKNYGYTF. CDR3 nucleotide sequence: TGTGCCAGCAGCCGTCCCGGGACGAAAAACTATGGCTACACCTTC.

This clonotype has just a few counts. Here the CDR3 DNA reads TGTGCCAGCAGCTTAGAGTTTCACAGACTCACAGATACGCAGTATTTT. This translates into CASSLEFHRLTDTQYF. This chain connects TRBV7-9 to TRBJ2-3; D uncertain. The CDR3 covers 16 residues. Germline V gene sequence: CDR1 SEHNR, CDR2 FQNEAQ (reference sequence). The V end was cut by 1 base, the J end by 2 bases, with 13 bases between. The complete variable domain, with remaining parts taken from reference TRBV7-9 and TRBJ2-3, reads DTGVSQNPRHKITKRGQNVTFRCDPISEHNRLYWYRQTLGQGPEFLTYFQNEAQLEKSRLLSDRFSAERPKGSFSTLEIQRTEQGDSAMYLCASSLEFHRLTDTQYFGPGTRLTVL.

The V and J genes are TRBV7-2 and TRBJ2-7, with unresolved D. The CDR3 consists of 16 residues. V shed 6 bases and J shed 5 bases, with 23 bases lying between them. Germline CDR1 is SGHTA and CDR2 is FQGNSA. This chain's CDR3 is CASSSRSPLGMNEQYF. The CDR3 DNA sequence: TGTGCCAGCAGTTCCCGCAGCCCGCTAGGTATGAACGAGCAGTACTTC.

In its sample, this clonotype was seen many times. The genes are TRBV20-1 and TRBJ2-5; no clear D gene. This CDR3 has 11 residues. V was pared by 6 bases and J by 5 bases, with 10 bases between. Germline assignment: CDR1 DFQATT and CDR2 SNEGSKA (reference sequence). The CDR3 bases are TGCAGTGCGAGGCAGTCGGAGACCCAGTACTTC. Translated: CSARQSETQYF.

The count of this clonotype is one. An end of the junction differs from the germline gene, which may be a read error. V and J are TRBV24-1 and TRBJ2-6, with D perhaps given as TRBD1 or TRBD2 (5 bases each). CDR3 length equals 14 residues. Germline CDR1 reads KGHDR; CDR2 reads SFDVKD. DNA of the CDR3: TGTGCCACCAGTAGGGGTGACGGGGCCAGCGTCCTGACTTTC. Amino acid sequence: CATSRGDGASVLTF.

In DNA form, the CDR3 reads TGTGCCATCAGTGAAGGGCGGCTAGACTACGAGCAGTACTTC. Its translation is CAISEGRLDYEQYF. The J gene is TRBJ2-7, the V gene TRBV10-3; D is unresolved. CDR3 length: 14 amino acids. Deletions cut 3 bases from V and 3 bases from J, with 12 bases between. Germline V gene data show CDR1 as ENHRY and CDR2 as SYGVKD.

The chain carries TRBV11-2 and TRBJ2-3, with 9 nucleotides matching TRBD1. Germline loops: CDR1 SGHAT, CDR2 FQNNGV. The V gene end was trimmed by 6 bases and the J gene end by 3 bases; junction bases not matched to a gene: 7. The CDR3 loop spans 15 amino acids. The CDR3 nucleotides read TGTGCCAGCAGATGGACAGGGGAAGGGACAGATACGCAGTATTTT. It encodes CASRWTGEGTDTQYF.

This clonotype was picked up a small number of times. The rearrangement links TRBV20-1 to TRBJ2-7; possible D gene TRBD1, 6 bases. Germline V gene lookup returns CDR1 DFQATT and CDR2 SNEGSKA (reference sequence). Between the trimmed V and J ends, which lost 8 bases and 0 bases, there was a span of 14 bases. This CDR3 has 13 amino acids. The CDR3 DNA reads TGCAGTTGCGTCCGGGACACCTCCTACGAGCAGTACTTC. It encodes CSCVRDTSYEQYF.

This clonotype was recorded only once. At one end the junction does not follow the germline gene, possibly because of a read error. This chain joins TRBV20-1 and TRBJ2-5, with D maybe TRBD1 (6 bases). The length of the CDR3 is 12 residues. Per the germline V gene, CDR1 is DFQATT and CDR2 is SNEGSKA (reference sequence). CDR3 coding DNA: TGCAGGGCTAGAGGGGGCCAAGAGACCCAGTACTTC. Encoded protein: CRARGGQETQYF.

The chain uses TRBV6-2 or TRBV6-3 and TRBJ2-7; no firm D call. The CDR3 contains 15 residues. Germline values: CDR1 MNHEY, CDR2 SVGEGT. V was clipped by 4 bases and J by 0 bases, with 13 bases between them. CDR3 sequence (DNA): TGTGCCAGCAGTTCCCTAGACCAGTTCTCCTACGAGCAGTACTTC. It encodes CASSSLDQFSYEQYF.